The 12 T cell receptor beta chains reported below all come from one sample, sequenced in a study of T cells in Graves' hyperthyroidism and ophthalmopathy. The CDR3 regions of TCR beta were amplified from RNA transcripts. First-round RT-PCR targeting the TCR CDR3 was performed with the HTBI primer set. Each CDR3 protein is one row after TCRdb ran MiXCR on the multiplex PCR reads. This sample has roughly 260,000 distinct CDR3 sequences; 13% to 15% occur once, and the top ten carry about 14%. The specimen was blood. All receptors derive from a woman aged 40 to 55 with Graves' hyperthyroidism that later progressed to Graves' ophthalmopathy.

This clonotype was detected ten times or more. V usage is TRBV6-5 and J usage is TRBJ1-1; D gene uncertain. V was trimmed by 2 bases and J by 0 bases, leaving 10 bases between them. Germline values: CDR1 MNHEY, CDR2 SVGAGI. This CDR3 contains 15 residues. The CDR3 here is CASSYGAGMNTEAFF. In DNA, the CDR3 is TGTGCCAGCAGTTACGGCGCCGGAATGAACACTGAAGCTTTCTTT.

About this clonotype itself: A read error may explain this, as a much larger clone is one base away. V gene TRBV6-2 or TRBV6-3 combines with J gene TRBJ2-3, with 11 bases fitting TRBD1. The V gene's germline CDR1 is MNHEY and CDR2 SVGEGT. CDR3 length: 15 residues. The ends lost 6 bases at V and 4 bases at J; junction bases unmatched: 6. DNA for the CDR3: TGTGCCAGCAGCGACTGGGACAGGGGGGCAGATACGCAGTATTTT. Protein: CASSDWDRGADTQYF.

This clonotype was counted at least ten times. This chain links TRBV11-2 with TRBJ1-5, with D unclear. In germline, CDR1 is SGHAT, CDR2 FQNNGV. The CDR3 sequence is 15 residues long. The germline V and J ends were trimmed by 0 bases and 0 bases, with 6 bases remaining between them. Here the CDR3 DNA reads TGTGCCAGCAGCTTAGATGGGAATAGCAATCAGCCCCAGCATTTT. As protein: CASSLDGNSNQPQHF.

Many counts were recorded for this clonotype. This chain connects TRBV2 to TRBJ2-7; D is unresolved. Looked up from germline, CDR1 is SNHLY and CDR2 is FYNNEI. This CDR3 region has 12 residues. V was pared by 3 bases and J by 2 bases, with 5 bases between. CDR3 nucleotide sequence: TGTGCCAGCAGTGAGTCACCCTACGAGCAGTACTTC. It translates to CASSESPYEQYF.

This clonotype was seen more than once but under ten times. This sequence joins TRBV18 and TRBJ1-4; D unclear. In germline, CDR1 is KGHSH, CDR2 LQKENI. This CDR3 is 16 amino acids long. Between the trimmed V and J ends, which lost 4 bases and 0 bases, there was a span of 12 bases. CDR3 loop: CASSQSTRTTNEKLFF. The DNA for the CDR3 is TGTGCCAGCTCACAATCGACCCGGACAACTAATGAAAAACTGTTTTTT. The complete variable domain, with remaining parts taken from reference TRBV18 and TRBJ1-4, reads NAGVMQNPRHLVRRRGQEARLRCSPMKGHSHVYWYRQLPEEGLKFMVYLQKENIIDESGMPKERFSAEFPKEGPSILRIQQVVRGDSAAYFCASSQSTRTTNEKLFFGSGTQLSVL.

The CDR3 loop is CSASSGVSYEQYF. For the CDR3, the DNA is TGCAGTGCTAGCAGCGGGGTCTCCTACGAGCAGTACTTC. The chain links TRBV20-1 to TRBJ2-7, with 7 nucleotides matching TRBD2. CDR1 and CDR2 (germline): DFQATT, SNEGSKA (reference sequence). The V segment lost 3 bases and the J segment 0 bases; nucleotides outside the gene matches: 2. The CDR3 has 13 residues.

This clonotype was observed a few times. The chain links TRBV5-1 to TRBJ1-1; D remains ambiguous. The CDR3 totals 14 residues. In germline, CDR1 is SGHRS, CDR2 YFSETQ. The V end was cut by 2 bases, the J end by 1 base, with 9 bases between. The CDR3 bases are TGCGCCAGCAGCTTCGGAGAGGGGAACACTGAAGCTTTCTTT. This codes for CASSFGEGNTEAFF.

The chain recombines TRBV20-1 with TRBJ2-5; the match to TRBD2 covers 14 bases. The CDR3 loop spans 16 amino acids. Germline lookup yields CDR1 DFQATT and CDR2 SNEGSKA (reference sequence). V lost 5 bases and J lost 5; bases outside the gene matches: 10. The CDR3 spells CSAFLTSGRARETQYF. The CDR3 nucleotides are TGCAGTGCTTTTTTGACTAGCGGGAGGGCGAGGGAGACCCAGTACTTC.

There are a few counts of this clonotype. The chain has TRBV20-1 and TRBJ2-6, with D possibly TRBD2 on 5 matching bases. Germline V gene sequence: CDR1 DFQATT, CDR2 SNEGSKA (reference sequence). V was trimmed by 6 bases and J by 2 bases, leaving 11 bases between them. The CDR3 extends over 14 amino acids. CDR3 amino acids: CSAPPRAGANVLTF. Here the CDR3 DNA reads TGCAGTGCCCCCCCGCGGGCTGGGGCCAACGTCCTGACTTTC.

Ten or more counts support this clonotype. The chain uses TRBV7-8 and TRBJ2-7; tentatively, D is TRBD1 or TRBD2 (5 bases each). The V and J ends lost 1 base and 2 bases respectively, with 9 bases between them. CDR3 length: 14 amino acids. CDR1 and CDR2 from the germline V gene are SGHVS and FQNEAQ. DNA for the CDR3: TGTGCCAGCAGCTTAGGGGGGAAGCCCTACGAGCAGTACTTC. This sequence encodes CASSLGGKPYEQYF.

This clonotype was seen many times. V is TRBV27 and J is TRBJ2-5; 8 bases agree with TRBD2. Germline CDR1 reads MNHEY; CDR2 reads SMNVEV (reference sequence). With 3 bases clipped from V and 0 bases from J, the junction kept 12 bases outside the gene matches. This CDR3 spans 18 amino acids. CDR3 amino acids: CASSFTLGLAGYQETQYF. CDR3 bases: TGTGCCAGCAGTTTCACTCTGGGTCTAGCGGGCTACCAAGAGACCCAGTACTTC.

This clonotype was found many times. The genes are TRBV20-1 and TRBJ1-6; D perhaps matches TRBD1 (6 bases). The CDR3 length is 14 residues. CDR1 DFQATT and CDR2 SNEGSKA come from the germline V gene (reference sequence). V shed 6 bases and J shed 10 bases, with 19 bases lying between them. CDR3 amino acids: CSARPPRGGSPLHF. Written as DNA, the CDR3 is TGCAGTGCACGCCCCCCCAGGGGTGGGTCACCCCTCCACTTT.